This T cell receptor (beta chain) was captured in a study of CXCR3-negative and CXCR3-positive naive CD8 T cells. Findings of the study overall: Naive cells that were CXCR3-positive had more hydrophobic TRB CDR3s (compared with CXCR3-negative naive cells). Upon cryopreservation, CXCR3 expression partially decreased, and most assays used fresh PBMCs.

All TRB cDNA libraries came from 5' RACE performed with UMI labels. Using the 5' RACE reads, TCRdb records one entry per CDR3 protein without DNA. The data include approximately 89,000 distinct CDR3 sequences; the top ten clones carry approximately 0.53%. Comments on this clonotype: As yet, its antigen is unknown.

Germline V gene lookup returns CDR1 SGHNT and CDR2 YYREEE (reference sequence). The CDR3 has 15 amino acids. The source is a human donor in good health. Some clones in this sample may be carry-over from other donors' samples. The sample consisted of naive CXCR3+ CD8+ T cells from blood. Subset in this sample: CD45RO-CCR7+CD27+CD95- naive CD8+ T cells expressing CXCR3 (TNR3+). V is TRBV5-4 and J is TRBJ2-7; TCRdb gives TRBD1 as the D gene, but with no DNA this cannot be confirmed. The CDR3 protein is CASSVAPQGSGEQYF.